This TCR beta chain was profiled in a study of CD8+ T cells in alopecia areata. It was cDNA, reverse transcribed from extracted RNA, that served as the sequencing template. Clones were read by immunoSEQ multiplex PCR, and TCRdb kept only the in-frame ones, dropping some. The sample has about 210,000 clones, approximately 57% seen once. Treatment indicated: oral pan-JAK inhibitor, 5-10 mg twice daily. The table lists this clone with a few counts. What it binds is unknown. This CDR3 is 13 amino acids long. CDR1 is KGHSH, CDR2 LQKENI, per germline. The V end lost 8 bases, the J end lost 8 bases, and 16 bases lay between the germline ends. General study results and limits: The study found tofacitinib significantly decreased scalp clonality and expanded CD8+ clones among the top 100.

The material was CD4+ T cells sorted from blood, obtained at week 4, from a patient treated with tofacitinib. V is TRBV18 and J is TRBJ2-1; no firm D call. This receptor was obtained from a human donor with alopecia areata. In DNA, the CDR3 is TGTGCCAGCCCCGAGGAAGGGCTCGATGAGCAGTTCTTC. Its protein is CASPEEGLDEQFF.